What follows describes a single TCR beta chain. This record comes from a study of lymphopenia after photon versus proton radiotherapy. The repertoire was sequenced with immunoSEQ multiplex PCR; TCRdb's copy has only in-frame clones and lacks some. The sample has over 35,000 clones, around 83% seen once. The CDR3 totals 17 residues. CDR1 KGHSH and CDR2 LQKENI come from the germline V gene. V gave up 0 bases and J gave up 4 bases, with 18 bases separating them. The rearrangement uses TRBV18 and TRBJ1-1; D is ambiguous. The sequencing here drew on peripheral blood, taken from a patient treated with proton-based radiotherapy. The origin of this receptor is a woman in her 70s with pancreatic cancer. The DNA of the CDR3 is TGTGCCAGCTCACCACCCGGTTCGCCTACCCGAGTCACTGAAGCTTTCTTT. Amino acids: CASSPPGSPTRVTEAFF.